Below are 27 T cell receptor beta chains sequenced from a single sample in a study of T cell responses to AZD1222 COVID-19 vaccine. Here immunoSEQ multiplex PCR was the method, and the copy in TCRdb shows in-frame clones only, minus some. The sample yields approximately 110,000 clones, about 91% seen once. The sequences come from peripheral blood, collected on day 0 of AZD1222 vaccination. The receptors here all came from an adult in good health.

For this clone: In the same sample, other DNA sequences code for this CDR3. The gene calls are TRBV18 and TRBJ2-3; no firm D call. There are 11 residues in the CDR3. V gave up 2 bases and J gave up 5 bases, with 2 bases separating them. In germline, CDR1 is KGHSH, CDR2 LQKENI. CDR3 in amino acids: CASSPKDTQYF. For the CDR3, the DNA is TGTGCCAGCTCACCAAAAGATACGCAGTATTTT.

This clone showed up many times. V and J are TRBV10-3 and TRBJ2-6; no reliable D call. The CDR3 length is 16 residues. V dropped 0 bases and J dropped 0 bases, with 6 bases sitting between them. Germline V gene data show CDR1 as ENHRY and CDR2 as SYGVKD. In nucleotides, the CDR3 is TGTGCCATCAGTGAGTCCGGTTCCTCTGGGGCCAACGTCCTGACTTTC. Encoded protein: CAISESGSSGANVLTF.

The J gene is TRBJ2-3, the V gene TRBV4-3; D assignment may be TRBD1 or TRBD2 (6 bases each). V was shortened by 0 bases and J by 4 bases, with 14 bases between the two germline ends. The CDR3 is 16 amino acids. Germline CDR1 reads LGHNA; CDR2 reads YSLEER. The CDR3 region is CASSQDQGRRADTQYF. The CDR3 bases are TGCGCCAGCAGCCAAGACCAGGGGCGGAGGGCAGATACGCAGTATTTT.

As to this clone: Other DNA sequences in this sample translate to the same CDR3. The chain links TRBV5-1 to TRBJ1-1; D ambiguous. V was trimmed by 0 bases and J by 3 bases, leaving 3 bases between them. This CDR3 is 12 amino acids long. Germline CDR1 reads SGHRS; CDR2 reads YFSETQ. The CDR3 bases are TGCGCCAGCAGCTTGGGGGACACTGAAGCTTTCTTT. Its protein is CASSLGDTEAFF.

The chain couples TRBV2 to TRBJ1-2; TRBD1 agrees at 10 bases. Germline lookup yields CDR1 SNHLY and CDR2 FYNNEI. This CDR3 is built from 13 residues. The ends lost 7 bases at V and 9 bases at J; junction bases unmatched: 8. Here the CDR3 reads CASNRDRGNSYTF. In DNA form, the CDR3 reads TGTGCCAGCAATCGGGACAGGGGTAATAGCTACACCTTC.

V is TRBV5-1 and J is TRBJ2-5; 10 nucleotides align to TRBD2. The CDR3 totals 15 residues. The germline CDR1 and CDR2 sequences are SGHRS and YFSETQ. V trimming: 0 bases; J trimming: 4 bases; junction bases outside the gene matches: 3. The CDR3 coding sequence is TGCGCCAGCAGCTTGGCGGGGACTAGCGTAGAGACCCAGTACTTC. This gives the protein CASSLAGTSVETQYF.

This rearrangement joins TRBV18 to TRBJ1-3, with D possibly TRBD1 on 6 matching bases. Germline V gene data show CDR1 as KGHSH and CDR2 as LQKENI. Trimming removed 6 bases from V and 7 bases from J, with 19 bases in between. This CDR3 spans 15 amino acids. The CDR3 loop reads CASSDEGTRMNTIYF. DNA for the CDR3: TGTGCCAGCTCTGACGAGGGGACAAGGATGAACACCATATATTTT.

The rearrangement links TRBV6-5 to TRBJ2-5; 7 bases map to TRBD2. Germline values: CDR1 MNHEY, CDR2 SVGAGI. This CDR3 is built from 15 residues. The V and J ends lost 0 bases and 13 bases, in that order; junction bases with no gene match: 14. The CDR3 loop is CASSYSEEPSGHRYF. The CDR3, as DNA: TGTGCCAGCAGTTACTCTGAAGAGCCTAGCGGACACCGGTACTTC.

The genes are TRBV20-1 and TRBJ2-1; no reliable D call. There are 10 residues in the CDR3. Looked up from germline, CDR1 is DFQATT and CDR2 is SNEGSKA (reference sequence). The germline V and J ends were trimmed by 5 bases and 9 bases, with 8 bases remaining between them. For the CDR3, the DNA is TGCAGTGCTCGGCAGGTTGAGCAGTTCTTC. Protein sequence: CSARQVEQFF.

This chain joins TRBV28 and TRBJ2-7; a weak D match, TRBD2 (5 bases). This CDR3 spans 14 amino acids. Germline assignment: CDR1 MDHEN and CDR2 SYDVKM. V lost 3 bases and J 7 bases, leaving 16 bases between the germline ends. The CDR3 spells CASSFGTLRGEQYF. Written as DNA, the CDR3 is TGTGCCAGCAGTTTCGGAACCCTTCGAGGGGAGCAGTACTTC.

This chain joins TRBV19 and TRBJ1-2; no firm D call. CDR1 LNHDA and CDR2 SQIVND come from the germline V gene (reference sequence). Deletions cut 3 bases from V and 7 bases from J, with 9 bases between. CDR3 length: 12 amino acids. Here the CDR3 DNA reads TGTGCCAGTAGTATCGCCGGAGTTGGCTACACCTTC. Amino acids: CASSIAGVGYTF.

This chain links TRBV10-3 with TRBJ2-3; D gene uncertain. Germline CDR1 is ENHRY and CDR2 is SYGVKD. Trimming took off 3 bases at V and 5 bases at J, with 3 bases between the two ends. The CDR3 consists of 11 residues. The CDR3: CAISDLDTQYF. As DNA, the CDR3 is TGTGCCATCAGTGACTTAGATACGCAGTATTTT.

The chain joins TRBV6-5 to TRBJ1-1; 7 nucleotides align to TRBD1. This CDR3 region has 16 residues. Germline CDR1 is MNHEY and CDR2 is SVGAGI. Unmatched junction bases numbered 5, after V lost 0 bases and J lost 1 base. Here the CDR3 DNA reads TGTGCCAGCAGTTACTCGAGGACAGGACCGAACACTGAAGCTTTCTTT. It yields the protein CASSYSRTGPNTEAFF.

This clone was seen just once. V gene TRBV6-5 combines with J gene TRBJ2-7, with a tentative D call TRBD1 (6 bases). V lost 7 bases and J 5 bases, leaving 21 bases between the germline ends. The germline gives CDR1 MNHEY, CDR2 SVGAGI. The CDR3 runs to 15 residues. CDR3 region: CASTPLGGPRNEQYF. CDR3 nucleotides: TGTGCCAGCACCCCGTTAGGGGGTCCAAGGAACGAGCAGTACTTC.

The gene calls are TRBV14 and TRBJ1-6; D is unclear. CDR3 length: 14 residues. With 2 bases removed from V and 7 bases from J, the gap between germline ends came to 9 bases. The germline CDR1 and CDR2 sequences are SGHDN and FVKESK. The CDR3 sequence: CASSQRALNSPLHF. Here the CDR3 DNA reads TGTGCCAGCAGCCAACGGGCCCTGAATTCACCCCTCCACTTT.

This clone was recorded only once. The chain has TRBV7-3 and TRBJ2-5; 7 bases line up with TRBD2. V lost 5 bases, J lost 2 bases, and 2 bases stayed unmatched. This CDR3 has 13 amino acids. In germline, CDR1 is SGHTA, CDR2 FQGTGA. In DNA, the CDR3 is TGTGCCAGCAGCCTGGGACTACAAGAGACCCAGTACTTC. Translation gives CASSLGLQETQYF.

The chain combines TRBV25-1 with TRBJ1-2; TRBD1 matches 9 bases. This CDR3 has 13 residues. Germline V lookup: CDR1 MGHDK, CDR2 SYGVNS. Germline trimming cut 4 bases from V and 5 bases from J; bases unmatched to any gene: 2. The CDR3 protein is CASSAGTGYGYTF. The DNA for the CDR3 is TGTGCCAGCAGTGCCGGGACAGGGTATGGCTACACCTTC.

This clone occurred a few times. This chain connects TRBV7-9 to TRBJ1-2; D not certain. V shed 4 bases and J shed 4 bases, with 10 bases lying between them. Germline V lookup: CDR1 SEHNR, CDR2 FQNEAQ (reference sequence). This CDR3 is 13 amino acids long. The CDR3 sequence: CASSSEIGYGYTF. As DNA, the CDR3 is TGTGCCAGCAGCTCAGAAATTGGCTATGGCTACACCTTC.

This chain links TRBV6-2 or TRBV6-3 with TRBJ2-7; D possibly corresponds to TRBD1 (6 bases). V shed 3 bases and J shed 2 bases, with 17 bases lying between them. The CDR3 is made up of 16 amino acids. Looked up from germline, CDR1 is MNHEY and CDR2 is SVGEGT. The CDR3, as DNA: TGTGCCAGCAGTTATAGCTTTGAGACAGGAACCTACGAGCAGTACTTC. Translated, it gives CASSYSFETGTYEQYF.

This clone was observed a single time. The chain carries TRBV7-9 and TRBJ1-4, with a weak D call TRBD1 (6 bases). Trimming took 6 bases from V and 6 from J, leaving 14 bases between them. Germline CDR1 SEHNR, CDR2 FQNEAQ (reference sequence). The CDR3 is 14 amino acids. The CDR3 DNA sequence: TGTGCCAGCAGTCGTGAGGGGGTGGATGAAAAACTGTTTTTT. Translating gives CASSREGVDEKLFF.

The gene calls are TRBV2 and TRBJ1-4, with 10 bases identical to TRBD1. The CDR3 runs 15 residues. After removal of 4 bases from V and 6 bases from J, the junction contained 5 bases not matched to a gene. Germline V gene sequence: CDR1 SNHLY, CDR2 FYNNEI. DNA for the CDR3: TGTGCCAGCAGTGTGGTCGGGACAGGGGATGAAAAACTGTTTTTT. Its translation: CASSVVGTGDEKLFF.

The V and J genes are TRBV20-1 and TRBJ1-2; a possible D gene is TRBD1 (5 bases). Trimming took off 3 bases at V and 7 bases at J, with 9 bases between the two ends. The CDR3 has 11 residues. The germline gives CDR1 DFQATT, CDR2 SNEGSKA (reference sequence). The chain's CDR3 is CSARERGGYTF. The DNA of the CDR3 is TGCAGTGCTAGGGAAAGGGGTGGCTACACCTTC.

This rearrangement joins TRBV28 to TRBJ2-3; 8 bases agree with TRBD2. Germline CDR1 is MDHEN and CDR2 is SYDVKM. V shed 5 bases, J shed 6 bases, and the junction held 7 bases outside the gene matches. The CDR3 is 14 amino acids. The CDR3 region has the DNA TGTGCCAGCAGTACAGCGGGGGCCCCGGATACGCAGTATTTT. Translation: CASSTAGAPDTQYF.

This chain links TRBV3-1 (or the pseudogene TRBV3-2) with TRBJ2-1; D is tentatively TRBD1 or TRBD2 (7 bases each). Germline-derived CDR1 and CDR2 are LGHDT and YNNKEL (reference sequence). The CDR3 consists of 16 residues. V was clipped by 1 base and J by 8 bases, with 18 bases between them. CDR3 sequence (DNA): TGTGCCAGCAGCCAAGCGACAGGGAGGGGAAACGATGAGCAGTTCTTC. The encoded protein is CASSQATGRGNDEQFF.

The J gene is TRBJ2-5, the V gene TRBV5-4; perhaps TRBD1 as D (5 bases). The germline V gene has CDR1 SGHNT and CDR2 YYREEE (reference sequence). The germline V and J ends were trimmed by 4 bases and 5 bases, with 12 bases remaining between them. The length of the CDR3 is 13 residues. CDR3 DNA: TGTGCCAGCAGCCCACAGGCCCAGGAGACCCAGTACTTC. As protein: CASSPQAQETQYF.

Only a few counts were recorded for this clone. The V gene is TRBV3-1 (or the pseudogene TRBV3-2), the J gene TRBJ2-7; D unresolved. CDR3 length equals 11 residues. V was shortened by 4 bases and J by 9 bases, with 10 bases between the two germline ends. Germline CDR1 and CDR2: LGHDT and YNNKEL (reference sequence). CDR3 sequence: CASSRKGWQYF. The CDR3 nucleotides read TGTGCCAGCAGCCGAAAGGGATGGCAGTACTTC.

V gene TRBV6-1 combines with J gene TRBJ1-3, with D perhaps matching TRBD1 (6 bases). The CDR3 contains 17 residues. The germline CDR1 and CDR2 sequences are MNHNS and SASEGT. The V and J ends lost 5 bases and 0 bases respectively, with 17 bases between them. CDR3 in amino acids: CASSKGQRRGSGNTIYF. The CDR3 DNA sequence: TGTGCCAGCAGTAAAGGACAGCGAAGGGGCTCTGGAAACACCATATATTTT.